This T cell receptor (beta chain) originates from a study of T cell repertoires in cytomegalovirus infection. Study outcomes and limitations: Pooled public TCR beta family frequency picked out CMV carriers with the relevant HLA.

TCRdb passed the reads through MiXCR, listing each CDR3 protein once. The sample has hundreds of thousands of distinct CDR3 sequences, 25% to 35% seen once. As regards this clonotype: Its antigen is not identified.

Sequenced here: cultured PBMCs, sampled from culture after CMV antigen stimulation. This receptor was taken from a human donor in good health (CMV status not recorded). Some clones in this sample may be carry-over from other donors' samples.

The DNA of the CDR3 is TGTGCCAGCAGCGAGATAGGGGGGGAGACCCAGTACTTC. Its protein product is CASSEIGGETQYF. V is TRBV7-3 and J is TRBJ2-5, with D possibly being TRBD1 or TRBD2 (6 bases each). The CDR3 is 13 amino acids. CDR1 SGHTA and CDR2 FQGTGA come from the germline V gene. Trimming removed 5 bases from V and 5 bases from J, with 12 bases in between.